Listed below are T cell receptor beta chains from one sample, sequenced in a study of T cells expressing NK-cell markers. TCRdb reprocessed the 5' RACE reads and stores each CDR3 protein as one record, lacking DNA. Its clone listing holds around 280,000 distinct CDR3 sequences. Sequenced sample: blood T cells: a sorted CD56 or NKG2C T cell subset, CD4+ or CD8+ T cells, or bulk PBMC T cells (not recorded which). These receptors came from a man aged 18 to 29 in good health. The CDR3 runs from the conserved cysteine through the conserved F or W. The order of the fields is V gene, J gene, CDR3 length, CDR3 protein.

>TRBV10-3|TRBJ2-1|16
CAISESRLTSANEQFF
>TRBV18|TRBJ1-2|11
CASSPSHGYTF
>TRBV18|TRBJ2-1|16
CASSPLRGGSYNEQFF
>TRBV30|TRBJ1-2|13
CAWIPVANYGYTF
>TRBV10-2|TRBJ2-3|16
CASSESRALAQPKGDF
>TRBV12-3/TRBV12-4|TRBJ1-6|15
CASRVTGGPDSPLHF
>TRBV6-2/TRBV6-3|TRBJ2-1|14
CASNTLAAYNEQFF
>TRBV28|TRBJ2-2|15
CASSFGGADTGELFF
>TRBV4-3|TRBJ1-4|13
CASSQDLDGKLFF
>TRBV15|TRBJ1-2|15
CATSRVIRGNYGYTF
>TRBV20-1|TRBJ1-6|14
CSASRPGLYSPLHF
>TRBV3-1|TRBJ2-6|15
CASSAGLSGANVLTF
>TRBV7-9|TRBJ1-6|15
CASSLEEGQGPPLHF
>TRBV6-5|TRBJ2-7|17
CASRYRTSGRENYEQYF
>TRBV15|TRBJ2-5|14
CATSRDRIQETQYF
>TRBV29-1|TRBJ2-1|11
CNVEASIEQFF
>TRBV27|TRBJ2-5|13
CASSSPSAETQYF
>TRBV6-5|TRBJ1-4|15
CASSYSSATNEKLFF
>TRBV6-1|TRBJ2-1|17
CASSSDASGLAGPKQFF
>TRBV5-1|TRBJ2-3|15
CASSRVAGDTDTQYF
>TRBV7-9|TRBJ1-2|15
CASSKKDRGANGYTF
>TRBV25-1|TRBJ2-1|14
CASDRAGSYNEQFF
>TRBV5-1|TRBJ2-7|15
CASSLTSGLSYEQYF
>TRBV5-1|TRBJ2-7|13
CASSLAGGWEQYF
>TRBV6-4|TRBJ2-3|19
CASSDSGLATSESTDTQYF
>TRBV24-1|TRBJ2-1|16
CATSDLGGTQPNEQFF
>TRBV5-1|TRBJ2-1|15
CASSLGDSSYNEQFF
>TRBV10-3|TRBJ2-3|14
CAIRAGAGTDTQYF
>TRBV20-1|TRBJ2-3|13
CSARDPTSKSQYF
>TRBV6-1|TRBJ2-1|18
CASSGGGNSGTYYNEQFF
>TRBV9|TRBJ2-5|13
CASSVNMGETQYF
>TRBV20-1|TRBJ2-1|15
CSARASGRQLSEQFF
>TRBV7-6|TRBJ2-3|14
CASSSQGPPDTQYF
>TRBV12-3/TRBV12-4|TRBJ2-5|15
CASSLAMTSQETQYF
>TRBV9|TRBJ1-5|16
CASSVDPGRDNQPQHF
>TRBV20-1|TRBJ2-2|13
CSASGLEVGELFF
>TRBV12-3/TRBV12-4|TRBJ1-1|13
CASGLRGNTEAFF
>TRBV20-1|TRBJ2-5|17
CSARSQRPAGVPETQYF
>TRBV7-6|TRBJ2-2|13
CASSPPLAGELFF
>TRBV20-1|TRBJ2-5|12
CSASQGLETQYF
>TRBV12-5|TRBJ2-5|14
CASAPGRNQETQYF
>TRBV12-3/TRBV12-4|TRBJ1-6|17
CASRVGDRGLDNSPLHF
>TRBV25-1|TRBJ2-5|14
CASKFGEKEETQYF
>TRBV28|TRBJ2-4|14
CASSPHTLGNIQYF
>TRBV12-3/TRBV12-4|TRBJ1-1|14
CASSPFGRDTEAFF
>TRBV29-1|TRBJ2-3|13
CSVSGRSTDTQYF
>TRBV5-1|TRBJ2-5|16
CASSSNRLANQETQYF